A single sample is the source of the 11 T cell receptor beta chains below, sequenced in a study of graft-versus-host responses after intestinal transplantation. Data came from immunoSEQ multiplex PCR; TCRdb stores just in-frame clones and leaves some out. The profile covers several thousand clones, with roughly 28% appearing a single time and about 6% taken by the ten largest. Approximately 200,000 CFSE-labeled responder cells were plated with approximately 200,000 irradiated, violet-dye-labeled stimulator cells. This material consisted of alloreactive CD8+ T cells from a mixed lymphocyte reaction culture, taken before transplantation. The subset: CFSE-low proliferating T cells sorted from roughly 6-day pre-transplant mixed lymphocyte reaction (GvH or HvG direction). The receptors stem from a human patient who was an organ donor for intestinal transplantation.

The chain joins TRBV4-1 to TRBJ1-2; D gene uncertain. CDR1 is MGHRA, CDR2 YSYEKL, per germline. V lost 0 bases to trimming and J lost 0 bases, with 8 bases between them. This CDR3 comprises 15 residues. CDR3 bases: TGCGCCAGCAGCCAAGAGCCCCTCCCTAACTATGGCTACACCTTC. Amino acids: CASSQEPLPNYGYTF.

The rearrangement joins TRBV7-9 to TRBJ2-1, with no clear D. V was cut by 5 bases and J by 7 bases, with 21 bases left in between. The germline gives CDR1 SEHNR, CDR2 FQNEAQ (reference sequence). This CDR3 has 16 residues. The CDR3 DNA sequence: TGTGCCAGCAGCCGAAGCCTTCGATTCGTGCGAAATGAGCAGTTCTTC. Amino acid sequence: CASSRSLRFVRNEQFF.

V and J are TRBV19 and TRBJ2-1; 11 nucleotides line up with TRBD2. V lost 2 bases to trimming and J lost 6 bases; unmatched junction nucleotides: 6. The germline gives CDR1 LNHDA, CDR2 SQIVND (reference sequence). The CDR3 has 16 amino acids. The CDR3 sequence: CASSISWLAGGNEQFF. CDR3 bases: TGTGCCAGTAGTATATCGTGGCTAGCGGGGGGCAATGAGCAGTTCTTC.

The V call is TRBV6-8, the J call TRBJ1-6; D ambiguous. CDR3 length: 11 amino acids. Trimming took off 10 bases at V and 14 bases at J, with 15 bases between the two ends. Germline V lookup: CDR1 MNHGY, CDR2 SAAAGT. The CDR3 DNA sequence: TGTGCCACCAAAAAGGGAGGAGCCCTCCACTTT. This translates into CATKKGGALHF.

J is TRBJ2-7 and V is TRBV6-5; a possible D gene is TRBD1 (6 bases). Germline loops: CDR1 MNHEY, CDR2 SVGAGI. Trimming took 2 bases from V and 0 from J, leaving 8 bases between them. This CDR3 region has 14 residues. In DNA, the CDR3 is TGTGCCAGCAGTTACCGGGACATCTCCTACGAGCAGTACTTC. This codes for CASSYRDISYEQYF.

This clone was seen a few times. The gene calls are TRBV11-2 and TRBJ1-6; D unclear. Germline CDR1 SGHAT, CDR2 FQNNGV. V lost 5 bases, J lost 9 bases, and 17 bases lay in between. The CDR3 length is 15 residues. The CDR3 bases are TGTGCCAGCAGCCCCAGAGTTGGCGTTGGTTCACCCCTCCACTTT. Residues: CASSPRVGVGSPLHF.

The chain couples TRBV6-5 to TRBJ1-6, with D uncertain. The CDR3 has 16 amino acids. The germline CDR1 and CDR2 sequences are MNHEY and SVGAGI. The germline V and J ends were trimmed by 4 bases and 0 bases, with 10 bases remaining between them. CDR3 DNA: TGTGCCAGCAGTTTTTTAGCGGGCTCCTATAATTCACCCCTCCACTTT. Its protein is CASSFLAGSYNSPLHF.

The V gene is TRBV4-3, the J gene TRBJ2-7, with 7 nucleotides matching TRBD2. The germline CDR1 and CDR2 sequences are LGHNA and YSLEER. Trimming removed 0 bases from V and 3 bases from J; junction bases left unmatched: 8. The CDR3 length is 16 residues. CDR3 amino acids: CASSQDEAGRFYEQYF. CDR3 coding DNA: TGCGCCAGCAGCCAAGACGAAGCGGGGAGGTTCTACGAGCAGTACTTC.

This chain links TRBV27 with TRBJ2-5; D possibly corresponds to TRBD2 (6 bases). CDR1 and CDR2 from the germline V gene are MNHEY and SMNVEV (reference sequence). Trimming took 2 bases from V and 4 from J, leaving 14 bases between them. This CDR3 is 15 amino acids long. Here the CDR3 DNA reads TGTGCCAGCAGTTTAATCTCACTAGCAGTAGAGACCCAGTACTTC. Its protein is CASSLISLAVETQYF.

The gene calls are TRBV7-9 and TRBJ2-2; TRBD2 might be the D (6 bases). The germline CDR1 and CDR2 sequences are SEHNR and FQNEAQ (reference sequence). V was clipped by 2 bases and J by 3 bases, with 10 bases between them. The CDR3 spans 15 residues. The CDR3 loop is CASSLKGLYTGELFF. The CDR3 nucleotides are TGTGCCAGCAGCTTAAAGGGACTTTACACCGGGGAGCTGTTTTTT.

The V and J genes are TRBV11-2 and TRBJ2-2, with no clear D. Per the germline V gene, CDR1 is SGHAT and CDR2 is FQNNGV. Trimming left V 5 bases short and J 7 bases short, with 11 bases between. The CDR3 is 13 amino acids. DNA for the CDR3: TGTGCCAGCAGCGAGGCCTTCCTCGGGGAGCTGTTTTTT. This translates into CASSEAFLGELFF.